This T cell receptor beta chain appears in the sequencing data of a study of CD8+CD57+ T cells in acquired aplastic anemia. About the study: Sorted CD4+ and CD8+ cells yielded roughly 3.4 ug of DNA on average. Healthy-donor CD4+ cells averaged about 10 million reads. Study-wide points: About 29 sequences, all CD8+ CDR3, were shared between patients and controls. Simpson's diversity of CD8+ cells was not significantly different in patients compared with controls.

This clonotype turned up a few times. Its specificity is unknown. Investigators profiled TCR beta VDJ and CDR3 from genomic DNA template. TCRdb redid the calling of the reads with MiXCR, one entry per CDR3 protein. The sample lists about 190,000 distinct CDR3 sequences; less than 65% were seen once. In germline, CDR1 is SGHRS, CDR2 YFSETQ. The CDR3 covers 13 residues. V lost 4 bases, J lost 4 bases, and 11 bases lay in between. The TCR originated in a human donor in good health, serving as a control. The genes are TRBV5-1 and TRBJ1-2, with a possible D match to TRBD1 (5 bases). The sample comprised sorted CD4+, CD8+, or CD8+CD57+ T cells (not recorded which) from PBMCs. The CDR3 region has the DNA TGCGCCAGCAGCGATGAGGGGATCTATGGCTACACCTTC. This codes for CASSDEGIYGYTF.